This entry lists 18 T cell receptor beta chains sequenced from one sample in a study of long-term antiretroviral therapy in people with HIV. They ran version v3.0 of the immunoSEQ assay at survey level. Data came from immunoSEQ multiplex PCR; TCRdb stores just in-frame clones and leaves some out. The sample records about 33,000 clones, over 60% being singletons. Here the sequenced sample was unsorted PBMCs, taken 2 years after starting antiretroviral therapy. The receptors come from a woman between 50 and 59 years old with HIV.

V usage is TRBV4-1 and J usage is TRBJ1-3; D remains unclear. CDR1 is MGHRA, CDR2 YSYEKL, per germline. V was clipped by 0 bases and J by 5 bases, with 11 bases between them. This CDR3 contains 15 residues. The CDR3 sequence: CASSQDQGFRNTIYF. Here the CDR3 DNA reads TGCGCCAGCAGCCAAGATCAAGGGTTTCGAAACACCATATATTTT.

This clone showed up just a few times. The V gene is TRBV7-7, the J gene TRBJ2-1; 12 nucleotides match TRBD2. This CDR3 has 15 amino acids. With V trimmed by 5 bases and J by 8 bases, 7 bases remained unmatched. Germline CDR1 SSHAT, CDR2 FNYEAQ (reference sequence). The CDR3 nucleotides are TGTGCCAGCAGCGAGCTAGCGGGGGGGATCGATGAGCAGTTCTTC. Its protein product is CASSELAGGIDEQFF.

The gene calls are TRBV10-1 and TRBJ1-1; D remains unclear. Germline V gene data show CDR1 as WNHNN and CDR2 as SYGVQD (reference sequence). Trimming shortened V by 8 bases and J by 2 bases, and 21 bases separated the two germline ends. The CDR3 has 16 amino acids. The CDR3 DNA is TGCGCCAGCGTAGATAGGGTAATCCCGTCCAACACTGAAGCTTTCTTT. Its protein is CASVDRVIPSNTEAFF.

The table lists this clone with a few counts. This sequence joins TRBV2 and TRBJ2-1; 7 positions match TRBD2. Unmatched junction bases numbered 6, after V lost 0 bases and J lost 4 bases. Germline values: CDR1 SNHLY, CDR2 FYNNEI. This CDR3 contains 16 residues. The CDR3 region has the DNA TGTGCCAGCAGTGAAGCGCTCGGACTAGGTTACAATGAGCAGTTCTTC. This codes for CASSEALGLGYNEQFF. The whole variable domain, remainder taken from reference TRBV2 and TRBJ2-1, is EPEVTQTPSHQVTQMGQEVILRCVPISNHLYFYWYRQILGQKVEFLVSFYNNEISEKSEIFDDQFSVERPDGSNFTLKIRSTKLEDSAMYFCASSEALGLGYNEQFFGPGTRLTVL.

A single count supports this clone. The gene calls are TRBV5-4 and TRBJ2-3, with 10 bases aligning to TRBD2. After removal of 2 bases from V and 1 base from J, the junction contained 4 bases not matched to a gene. The CDR3 loop spans 16 amino acids. From germline, CDR1 is SGHNT and CDR2 YYREEE (reference sequence). The CDR3 DNA sequence: TGTGCCAGCAGCTTTGGCCTAGCGGGGGGCACAGATACGCAGTATTTT. It yields the protein CASSFGLAGGTDTQYF. The full variable domain, in which reference TRBV5-4 and TRBJ2-3 provide the parts outside the CDR3, is ETGVTQSPTHLIKTRGQQVTLRCSSQSGHNTVSWYQQALGQGPQFIFQYYREEENGRGNFPPRFSGLQFPNYSSELNVNALELDDSALYLCASSFGLAGGTDTQYFGPGTRLTVL.

The chain combines TRBV5-4 with TRBJ1-3, with unresolved D. With 0 bases removed from V and 0 bases from J, the gap between germline ends came to 10 bases. The CDR3 runs 16 residues. Germline CDR1 is SGHNT and CDR2 is YYREEE (reference sequence). The CDR3 coding sequence is TGTGCCAGCAGCTTGGAGACTCGTCCCTCTGGAAACACCATATATTTT. Amino acid sequence: CASSLETRPSGNTIYF.

V and J are TRBV29-1 and TRBJ2-2; 12 nucleotides line up with TRBD1. With 2 bases clipped from V and 6 bases from J, the junction kept 4 bases outside the gene matches. Germline CDR1 is SQVTM and CDR2 is ANQGSEA. The CDR3 is made up of 15 amino acids. In DNA form, the CDR3 reads TGCAGCGTTGAACAGGGACAGGGGGCGGCCGGGGAGCTGTTTTTT. This gives the protein CSVEQGQGAAGELFF.

The genes are TRBV5-1 and TRBJ2-1, with D perhaps TRBD2 (6 bases). With 1 base removed from V and 5 bases from J, the gap between germline ends came to 10 bases. The CDR3 is 14 residues long. In germline, CDR1 is SGHRS, CDR2 YFSETQ. The CDR3 loop reads CASSLFRTNNEQFF. In DNA form, the CDR3 reads TGCGCCAGCAGCTTGTTTCGGACTAACAATGAGCAGTTCTTC. Supplemented by reference TRBV5-1 and TRBJ2-1, the full variable domain reads KAGVTQTPRYLIKTRGQQVTLSCSPISGHRSVSWYQQTPGQGLQFLFEYFSETQRNKGNFPGRFSGRQFSNSRSEMNVSTLELGDSALYLCASSLFRTNNEQFFGPGTRLTVL.

This clone was observed a handful of times. The V gene is TRBV5-5, the J gene TRBJ2-7; D assignment may be TRBD1 or TRBD2 (5 bases each). Germline CDR1 SGHKS, CDR2 YYEKEE (reference sequence). The CDR3 loop spans 16 amino acids. With 0 bases removed from V and 6 bases from J, the gap between germline ends came to 19 bases. The CDR3 region is CASSLDTGTSSGEQYF. Here the CDR3 DNA reads TGTGCCAGCAGCTTGGACACCGGGACGTCTTCCGGCGAGCAGTACTTC.

The J gene is TRBJ1-5, the V gene TRBV19; D is unclear. Trimming removed 6 bases from V and 5 bases from J, with 11 bases in between. The CDR3 has 13 residues. Germline-derived CDR1 and CDR2 are LNHDA and SQIVND (reference sequence). CDR3 residues: CASRDRGDQPQHF. The CDR3 DNA is TGTGCCAGTAGGGACCGAGGTGATCAGCCCCAGCATTTT.

The V call is TRBV11-1, the J call TRBJ2-7, with D perhaps matching TRBD1 (5 bases). Per the germline V gene, CDR1 is SGHAT and CDR2 is FQDESV (reference sequence). The CDR3 runs 14 residues. The V end was cut by 3 bases, the J end by 0 bases, with 9 bases between. This CDR3 reads CASSLAGISYEQYF. The CDR3 DNA reads TGTGCCAGCAGCTTGGCAGGGATCTCCTACGAGCAGTACTTC.

The V gene is TRBV14, the J gene TRBJ2-5, with 10 bases matching TRBD1. Germline lookup yields CDR1 SGHDN and CDR2 FVKESK. V lost 2 bases, J lost 3 bases, and 3 bases stayed unmatched. CDR3 length: 15 residues. This CDR3 reads CASSQLGQGKETQYF. DNA of the CDR3: TGTGCCAGCAGCCAATTGGGACAGGGGAAAGAGACCCAGTACTTC.

For the CDR3, the DNA is TGTGCCAGCAGGAGACTACAGGGAGGGCAGGGCGGGGAGCTGTTTTTT. Translating it yields CASRRLQGGQGGELFF. V gene TRBV27 combines with J gene TRBJ2-2; D is possibly TRBD2 (7 bases). Trimming left V 6 bases short and J 7 bases short, with 21 bases between. Germline V gene lookup returns CDR1 MNHEY and CDR2 SMNVEV (reference sequence). The CDR3 is made up of 16 amino acids.

CDR3 amino acids: CASSIRPGPYEQYF. CDR3 bases: TGTGCCAGCAGTATCCGGCCAGGACCCTACGAGCAGTACTTC. V and J are TRBV2 and TRBJ2-7; D ambiguous. Germline CDR1 and CDR2: SNHLY and FYNNEI. Deletions cut 5 bases from V and 2 bases from J, with 13 bases between. The CDR3 sequence is 14 residues long.

The chain has TRBV14 and TRBJ1-6; 8 bases agree with TRBD1. J gave up 10 bases and V 4 bases, and 6 bases lay outside the gene matches. Germline V CDR1 and CDR2: SGHDN, FVKESK. The CDR3 loop spans 14 amino acids. The DNA of the CDR3 is TGTGCCAGCAGCCTTCGGACAGGGAAGTCACCCCTCCACTTT. The encoded protein is CASSLRTGKSPLHF.

The V call is TRBV28, the J call TRBJ2-3; no definite D call. The CDR3 loop spans 12 amino acids. The germline V gene has CDR1 MDHEN and CDR2 SYDVKM. Between the trimmed V and J ends, which lost 6 bases and 6 bases, there was a span of 10 bases. The CDR3 coding sequence is TGTGCCAGCAGCAGACACCCGGATACGCAGTATTTT. It codes for CASSRHPDTQYF.

CDR3 in DNA: TGTGCCAGCAGTGATCCTTGGCCCGGGACAGGTTTCCACGAGCAGTACTTC. Its protein is CASSDPWPGTGFHEQYF. The V gene is TRBV25-1, the J gene TRBJ2-7; TRBD1 aligns across 8 bases. Trimming took 3 bases from V and 5 from J; bases not matched to a gene: 15. This CDR3 has 17 amino acids. CDR1 and CDR2 from the germline V gene are MGHDK and SYGVNS.

The gene calls are TRBV5-1 and TRBJ1-6; D may be TRBD1 (6 bases). The CDR3 totals 14 residues. Per germline, CDR1 SGHRS and CDR2 YFSETQ. The V and J ends lost 0 bases and 10 bases respectively, with 11 bases between them. CDR3 DNA: TGCGCCAGCAGCTTGGAACAGGGTGTATCACCCCTCCACTTT. It specifies CASSLEQGVSPLHF. The variable domain in full, with the rest retrieved from reference TRBV5-1 and TRBJ1-6, is KAGVTQTPRYLIKTRGQQVTLSCSPISGHRSVSWYQQTPGQGLQFLFEYFSETQRNKGNFPGRFSGRQFSNSRSEMNVSTLELGDSALYLCASSLEQGVSPLHFGNGTRLTVT.